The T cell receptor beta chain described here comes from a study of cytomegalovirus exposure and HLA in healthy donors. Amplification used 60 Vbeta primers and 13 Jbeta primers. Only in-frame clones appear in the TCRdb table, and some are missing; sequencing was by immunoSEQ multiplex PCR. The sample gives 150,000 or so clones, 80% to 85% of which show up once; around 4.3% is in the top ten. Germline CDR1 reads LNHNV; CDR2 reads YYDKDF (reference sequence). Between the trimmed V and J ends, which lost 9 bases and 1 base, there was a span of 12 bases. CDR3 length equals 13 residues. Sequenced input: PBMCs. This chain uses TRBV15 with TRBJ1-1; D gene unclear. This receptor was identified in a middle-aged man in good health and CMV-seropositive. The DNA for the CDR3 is TGTGCCACTGGCTGGACTACGAACACTGAAGCTTTCTTT. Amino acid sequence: CATGWTTNTEAFF.